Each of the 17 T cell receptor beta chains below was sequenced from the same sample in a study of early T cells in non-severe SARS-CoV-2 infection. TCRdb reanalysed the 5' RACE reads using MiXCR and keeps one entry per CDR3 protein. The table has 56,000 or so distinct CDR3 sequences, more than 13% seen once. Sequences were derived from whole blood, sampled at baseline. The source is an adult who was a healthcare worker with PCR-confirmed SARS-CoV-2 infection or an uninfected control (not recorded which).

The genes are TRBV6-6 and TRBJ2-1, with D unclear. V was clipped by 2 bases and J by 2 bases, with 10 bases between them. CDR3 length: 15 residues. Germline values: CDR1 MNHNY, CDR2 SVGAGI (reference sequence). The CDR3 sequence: CASSYAEPTYNEQFF. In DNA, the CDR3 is TGTGCCAGCAGTTACGCCGAGCCCACCTACAATGAGCAGTTCTTC.

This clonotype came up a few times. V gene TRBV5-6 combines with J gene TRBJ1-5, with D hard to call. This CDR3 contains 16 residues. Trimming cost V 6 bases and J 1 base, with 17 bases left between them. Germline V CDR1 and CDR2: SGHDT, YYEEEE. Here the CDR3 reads CASTQFATESNQPQHF. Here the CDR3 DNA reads TGTGCCAGCACCCAATTCGCGACGGAGAGCAATCAGCCCCAGCATTTT.

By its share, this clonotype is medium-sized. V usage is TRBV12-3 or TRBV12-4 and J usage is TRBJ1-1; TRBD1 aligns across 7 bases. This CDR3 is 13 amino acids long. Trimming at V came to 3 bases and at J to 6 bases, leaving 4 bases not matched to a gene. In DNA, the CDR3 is TGTGCCAGCAGTTTTGTGACAGGGCCTGAAGCTTTCTTT. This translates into CASSFVTGPEAFF.

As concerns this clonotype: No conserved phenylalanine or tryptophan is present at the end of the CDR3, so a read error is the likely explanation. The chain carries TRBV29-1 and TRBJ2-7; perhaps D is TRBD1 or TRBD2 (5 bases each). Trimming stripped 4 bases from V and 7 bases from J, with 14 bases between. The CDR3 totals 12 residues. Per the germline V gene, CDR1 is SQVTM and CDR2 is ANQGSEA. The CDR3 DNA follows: TGCAGCGTTGGTGACGGGGCGGTAGAGCAGTACTAC. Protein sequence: CSVGDGAVEQYY.

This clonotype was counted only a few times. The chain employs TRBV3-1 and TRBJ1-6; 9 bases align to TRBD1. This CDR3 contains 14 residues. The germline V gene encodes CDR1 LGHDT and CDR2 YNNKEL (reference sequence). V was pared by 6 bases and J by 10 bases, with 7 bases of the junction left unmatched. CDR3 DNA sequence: TGTGCCAGCAGACAGGGACAGGGAGGATCACCCCTCCACTTT. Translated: CASRQGQGGSPLHF.

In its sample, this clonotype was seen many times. The chain's CDR3 is CSVEGGQGRSYNEQFF. The DNA for the CDR3 is TGCAGCGTTGAAGGGGGACAGGGGCGATCCTACAATGAGCAGTTCTTC. The chain recombines TRBV29-1 with TRBJ2-1, with 10 bases identical to TRBD1. Losses at the gene ends were 1 base for V and 1 base for J; bases not matched to a gene: 4. Germline CDR1 SQVTM, CDR2 ANQGSEA. There are 16 residues in the CDR3.

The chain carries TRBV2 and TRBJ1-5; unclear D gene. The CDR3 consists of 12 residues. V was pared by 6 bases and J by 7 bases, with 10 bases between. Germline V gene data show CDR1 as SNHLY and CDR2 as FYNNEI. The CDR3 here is CASRGMEQPQHF. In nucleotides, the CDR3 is TGTGCCAGCAGGGGTATGGAGCAGCCCCAGCATTTT.

CDR3 sequence reads: CASSVRGDYGYTF. CDR3 DNA sequence: TGTGCCAGCAGTGTAAGGGGTGACTATGGCTACACCTTC. The chain uses TRBV6-2 or TRBV6-3 and TRBJ1-2; weak D call: TRBD1 (5 bases). Trimming stripped 5 bases from V and 3 bases from J, with 10 bases between. The CDR3 is made up of 13 amino acids. Germline V CDR1 and CDR2: MNHEY, SVGEGT.

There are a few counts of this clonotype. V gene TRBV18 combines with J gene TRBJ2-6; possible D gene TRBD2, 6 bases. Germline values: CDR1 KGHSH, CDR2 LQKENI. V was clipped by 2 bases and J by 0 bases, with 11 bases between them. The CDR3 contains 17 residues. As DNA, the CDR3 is TGTGCCAGCTCACCAGGGGAGGCATACTCTGGGGCCAACGTCCTGACTTTC. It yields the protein CASSPGEAYSGANVLTF. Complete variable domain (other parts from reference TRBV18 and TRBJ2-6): NAGVMQNPRHLVRRRGQEARLRCSPMKGHSHVYWYRQLPEEGLKFMVYLQKENIIDESGMPKERFSAEFPKEGPSILRIQQVVRGDSAAYFCASSPGEAYSGANVLTFGAGSRLTVL.

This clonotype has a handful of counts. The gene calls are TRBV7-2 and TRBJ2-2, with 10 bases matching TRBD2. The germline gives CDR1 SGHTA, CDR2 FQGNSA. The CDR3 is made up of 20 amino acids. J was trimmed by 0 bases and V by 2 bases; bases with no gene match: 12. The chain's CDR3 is CASSLRTSGGLRSNTGELFF. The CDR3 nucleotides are TGTGCCAGCAGCTTAAGGACTAGCGGTGGATTGAGGTCGAACACCGGGGAGCTGTTTTTT.

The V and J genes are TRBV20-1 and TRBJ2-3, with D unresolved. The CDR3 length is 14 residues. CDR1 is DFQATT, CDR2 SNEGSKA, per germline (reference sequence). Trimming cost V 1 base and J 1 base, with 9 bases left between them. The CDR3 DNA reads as TGCAGTGCTAGAGCCCAAGGCGGCACAGATACGCAGTATTTT. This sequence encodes CSARAQGGTDTQYF.

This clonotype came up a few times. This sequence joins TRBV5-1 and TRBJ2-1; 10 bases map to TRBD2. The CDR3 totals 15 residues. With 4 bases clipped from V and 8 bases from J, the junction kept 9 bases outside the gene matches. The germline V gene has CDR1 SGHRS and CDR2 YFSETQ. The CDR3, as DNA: TGCGCCAGCAGCCTAGGGACTAGCGAGATGGATGAGCAGTTCTTC. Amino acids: CASSLGTSEMDEQFF.

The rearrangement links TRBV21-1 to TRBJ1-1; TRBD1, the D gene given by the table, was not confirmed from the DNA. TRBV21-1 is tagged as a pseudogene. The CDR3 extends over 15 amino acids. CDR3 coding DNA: TGTGCCAGCAGCGTACGGGACACCCCAAACACTGAAGCTTTCTTT. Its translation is CASSVRDTPNTEAFF.

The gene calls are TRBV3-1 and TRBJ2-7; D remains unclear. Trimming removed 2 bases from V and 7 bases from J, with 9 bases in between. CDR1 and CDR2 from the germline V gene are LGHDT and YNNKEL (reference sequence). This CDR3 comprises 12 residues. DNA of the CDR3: TGTGCCAGCAGCCAAAGTCTCAGTGAGCAGTACTTC. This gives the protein CASSQSLSEQYF.

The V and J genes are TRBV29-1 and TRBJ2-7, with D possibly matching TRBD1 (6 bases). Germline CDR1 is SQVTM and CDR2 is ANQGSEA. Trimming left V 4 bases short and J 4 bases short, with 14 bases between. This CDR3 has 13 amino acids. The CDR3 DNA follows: TGCAGCGTTGGCCCAGGGGAGATTTACGAGCAGTACTTC. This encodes CSVGPGEIYEQYF.

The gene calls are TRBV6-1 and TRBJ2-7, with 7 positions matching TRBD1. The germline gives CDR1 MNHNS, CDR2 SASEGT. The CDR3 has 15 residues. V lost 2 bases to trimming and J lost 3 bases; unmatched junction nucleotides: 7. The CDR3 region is CASSEIWGQNYEQYF. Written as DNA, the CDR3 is TGTGCCAGCAGTGAAATCTGGGGACAGAACTACGAGCAGTACTTC.

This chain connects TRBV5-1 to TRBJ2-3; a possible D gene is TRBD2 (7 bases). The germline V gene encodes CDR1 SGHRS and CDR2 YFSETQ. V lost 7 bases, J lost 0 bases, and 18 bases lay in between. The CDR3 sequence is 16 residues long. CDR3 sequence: CASGPARGRSTDTQYF. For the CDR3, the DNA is TGCGCCAGCGGTCCGGCGCGGGGGCGAAGCACAGATACGCAGTATTTT.